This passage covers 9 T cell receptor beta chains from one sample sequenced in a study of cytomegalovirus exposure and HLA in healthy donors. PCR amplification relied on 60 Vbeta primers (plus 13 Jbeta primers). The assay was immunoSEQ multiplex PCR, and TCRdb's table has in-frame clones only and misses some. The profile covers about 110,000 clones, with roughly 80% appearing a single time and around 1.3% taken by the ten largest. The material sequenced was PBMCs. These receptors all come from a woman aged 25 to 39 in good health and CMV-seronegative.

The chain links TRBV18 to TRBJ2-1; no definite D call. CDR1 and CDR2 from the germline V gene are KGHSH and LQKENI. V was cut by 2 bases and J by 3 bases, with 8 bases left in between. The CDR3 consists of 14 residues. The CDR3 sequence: CASSPGPDYNEQFF. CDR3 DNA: TGTGCCAGCTCACCAGGTCCAGACTACAATGAGCAGTTCTTC.

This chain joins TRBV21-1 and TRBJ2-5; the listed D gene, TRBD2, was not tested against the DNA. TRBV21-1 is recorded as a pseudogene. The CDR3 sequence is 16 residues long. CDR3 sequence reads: CASSPSGPSPPETQYF. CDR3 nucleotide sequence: TGTGCCAGCAGCCCGTCTGGGCCTAGCCCCCCAGAGACCCAGTACTTC.

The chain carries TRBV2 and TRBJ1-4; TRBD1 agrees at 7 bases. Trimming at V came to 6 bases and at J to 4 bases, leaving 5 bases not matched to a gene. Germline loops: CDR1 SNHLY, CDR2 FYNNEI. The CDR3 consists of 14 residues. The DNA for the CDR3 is TGTGCCAGCAGCCGACAGGGAATTAATGAAAAACTGTTTTTT. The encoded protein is CASSRQGINEKLFF. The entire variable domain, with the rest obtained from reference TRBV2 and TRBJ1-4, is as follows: EPEVTQTPSHQVTQMGQEVILRCVPISNHLYFYWYRQILGQKVEFLVSFYNNEISEKSEIFDDQFSVERPDGSNFTLKIRSTKLEDSAMYFCASSRQGINEKLFFGSGTQLSVL.

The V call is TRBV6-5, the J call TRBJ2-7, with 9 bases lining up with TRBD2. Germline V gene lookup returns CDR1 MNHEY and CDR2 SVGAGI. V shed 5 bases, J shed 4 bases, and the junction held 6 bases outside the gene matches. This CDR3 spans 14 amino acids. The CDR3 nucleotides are TGTGCCAGCAGTCTAGCGGGAAAGAAATACGAGCAGTACTTC. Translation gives CASSLAGKKYEQYF.

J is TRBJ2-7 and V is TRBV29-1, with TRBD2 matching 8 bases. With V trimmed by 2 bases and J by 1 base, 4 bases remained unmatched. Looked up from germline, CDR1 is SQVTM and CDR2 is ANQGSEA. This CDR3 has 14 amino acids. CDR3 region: CSVERASGSYEQYF. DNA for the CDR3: TGCAGCGTTGAACGGGCTAGCGGGTCCTACGAGCAGTACTTC.

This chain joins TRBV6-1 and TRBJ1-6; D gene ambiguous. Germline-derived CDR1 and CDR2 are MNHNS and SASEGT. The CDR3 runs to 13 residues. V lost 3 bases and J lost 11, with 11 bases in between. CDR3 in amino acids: CASSDPPAPPLHF. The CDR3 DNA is TGTGCCAGCAGTGACCCCCCCGCGCCACCCCTCCACTTT.

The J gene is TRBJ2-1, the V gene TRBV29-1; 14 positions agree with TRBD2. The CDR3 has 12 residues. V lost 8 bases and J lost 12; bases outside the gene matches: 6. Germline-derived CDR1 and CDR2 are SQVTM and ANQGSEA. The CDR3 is CSPRLAGGGQFF. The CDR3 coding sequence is TGCAGCCCACGACTAGCGGGAGGGGGGCAGTTCTTC.

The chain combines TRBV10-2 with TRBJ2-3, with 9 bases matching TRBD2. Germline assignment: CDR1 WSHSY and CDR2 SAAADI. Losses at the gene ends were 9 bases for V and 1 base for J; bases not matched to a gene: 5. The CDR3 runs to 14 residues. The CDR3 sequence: CASSTSGRTDTQYF. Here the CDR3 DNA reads TGCGCCAGTTCGACTAGCGGACGCACAGATACGCAGTATTTT.

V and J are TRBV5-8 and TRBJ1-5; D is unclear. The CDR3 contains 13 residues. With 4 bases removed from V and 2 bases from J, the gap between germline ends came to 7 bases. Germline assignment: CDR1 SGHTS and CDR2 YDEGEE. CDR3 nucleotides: TGTGCCAGCAGCCGGACTGGCAATCAGCCCCAGCATTTT. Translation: CASSRTGNQPQHF.